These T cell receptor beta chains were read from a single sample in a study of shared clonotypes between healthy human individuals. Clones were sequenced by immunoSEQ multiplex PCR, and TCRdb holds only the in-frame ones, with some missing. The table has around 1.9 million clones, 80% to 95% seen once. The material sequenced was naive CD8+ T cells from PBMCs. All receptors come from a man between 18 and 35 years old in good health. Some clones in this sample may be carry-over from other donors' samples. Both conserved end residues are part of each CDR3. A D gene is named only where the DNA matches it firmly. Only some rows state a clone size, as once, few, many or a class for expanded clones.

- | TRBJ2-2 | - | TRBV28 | CASSLYGPHTGELFF | TGTGCCAGCAGTTTGTACGGCCCACACACCGGGGAGCTGTTTTTT
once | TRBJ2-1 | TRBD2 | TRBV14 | CASSLSGGSSAEQFF | TGTGCCAGCAGCCTCTCGGGCGGGAGCAGTGCTGAGCAGTTCTTC
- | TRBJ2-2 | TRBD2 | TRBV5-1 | CASSLGLAGNTGELFF | TGCGCCAGCAGCTTGGGGCTAGCGGGGAACACCGGGGAGCTGTTTTTT
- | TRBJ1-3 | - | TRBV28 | CASSFGNTIYF | TGTGCCAGCAGTTTCGGGAACACCATATATTTT
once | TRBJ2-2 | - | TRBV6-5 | CASSYGAGELFF | TGTGCCAGCAGTTATGGGGCCGGGGAGCTGTTTTTT
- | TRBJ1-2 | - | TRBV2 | CASRSSGGAYGYTF | TGTGCCAGCAGGAGTTCGGGGGGCGCTTATGGCTACACCTTC
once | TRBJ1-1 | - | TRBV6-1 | CASSEGRGGWTEAFF | TGTGCCAGCAGTGAAGGGAGGGGAGGATGGACTGAAGCTTTCTTT
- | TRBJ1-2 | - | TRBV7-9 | CASSLERGAAGGYTF | TGTGCCAGCAGCTTAGAGCGGGGCGCCGCCGGTGGCTACACCTTC
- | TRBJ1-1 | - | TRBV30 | CAWSEKGGGAEAFF | TGTGCCTGGAGCGAAAAGGGGGGTGGTGCTGAAGCTTTCTTT
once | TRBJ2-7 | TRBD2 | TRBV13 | CASSSTGTSGFYEQYF | TGTGCCAGCAGCTCAACCGGGACTAGCGGTTTCTACGAGCAGTACTTC
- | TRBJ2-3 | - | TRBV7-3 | CASSLMASAGSTDTQYF | TGTGCCAGCAGCTTAATGGCGTCGGCGGGAAGCACAGATACGCAGTATTTT
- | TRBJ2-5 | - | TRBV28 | CASSFLLPPGKTQYF | TGTGCCAGCAGTTTTCTTCTCCCCCCCGGGAAGACCCAGTACTTC
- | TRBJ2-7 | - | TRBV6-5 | CASSYSGTEQYF | TGTGCCAGCAGTTACTCCGGGACGGAGCAGTACTTC
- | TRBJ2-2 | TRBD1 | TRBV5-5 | CASSEPGQGAGELFF | TGTGCCAGCAGCGAGCCGGGACAGGGGGCCGGGGAGCTGTTTTTT
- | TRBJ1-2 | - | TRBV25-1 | CASSEYAGANYGHTF | TGTGCCAGCAGTGAATACGCAGGAGCTAACTATGGCCACACCTTC
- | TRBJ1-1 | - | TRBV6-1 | CASSEGRLEAFF | TGTGCCAGCAGTGAAGGGCGGCTTGAAGCTTTCTTT
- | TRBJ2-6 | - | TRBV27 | CASSLFGGSNSGANVLTF | TGTGCCAGCAGTTTGTTCGGAGGGTCAAACTCTGGGGCCAACGTCCTGACTTTC
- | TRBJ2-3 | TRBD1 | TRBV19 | CASSTGQGPADTQYF | TGTGCCAGTAGTACCGGACAGGGCCCCGCGGATACGCAGTATTTT
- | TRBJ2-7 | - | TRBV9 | CASSGPGLPYEQYF | TGTGCCAGCAGCGGACCGGGACTCCCCTACGAGCAGTACTTC
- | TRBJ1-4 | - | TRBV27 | CASSSRGSNEKLFF | TGTGCCAGCAGTTCCAGGGGATCTAATGAAAAACTGTTTTTT
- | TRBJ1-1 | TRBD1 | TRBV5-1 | CASSFGGDRGTGAFF | TGCGCCAGCAGCTTCGGCGGGGACAGGGGAACGGGAGCTTTCTTT
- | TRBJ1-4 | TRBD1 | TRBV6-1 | CASSPRGRNEKLFF | TGTGCCAGCAGCCCCAGGGGGAGGAACGAAAAACTGTTTTTT
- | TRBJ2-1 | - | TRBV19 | CASSIISGYLYNEQFF | TGTGCCAGTAGTATTATTAGCGGCTATTTGTACAATGAGCAGTTCTTC
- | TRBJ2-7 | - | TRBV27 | CASSPAPSYEQYF | TGTGCCAGCAGCCCCGCCCCCTCCTACGAGCAGTACTTC
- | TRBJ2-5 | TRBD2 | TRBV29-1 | CSASSGRVEQYF | TGCAGCGCGTCTAGCGGGAGGGTGGAGCAGTACTTC
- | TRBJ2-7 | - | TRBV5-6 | CASSSQNYEQYF | TGTGCCAGCAGCTCCCAAAACTACGAGCAGTACTTC
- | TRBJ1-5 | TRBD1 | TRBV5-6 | CASSPGGGNQPQHF | TGTGCCAGCAGTCCAGGGGGCGGCAATCAGCCCCAGCATTTT
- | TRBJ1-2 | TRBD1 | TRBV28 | CARPPRLSTPGQRHYGYTF | TGTGCCAGGCCACCTCGCCTATCAACTCCGGGACAGAGACACTATGGCTACACCTTC
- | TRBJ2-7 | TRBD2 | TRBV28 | CASRRGLAKYEQYF | TGTGCCAGCAGGAGGGGACTAGCGAAATACGAGCAGTACTTC
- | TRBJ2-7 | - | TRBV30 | CAWSTGGDGNYEQYF | TGTGCCTGGAGTACGGGCGGGGACGGTAACTACGAGCAGTACTTC
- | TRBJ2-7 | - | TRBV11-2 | CASSLGRGEQYF | TGTGCCAGCAGCTTGGGCAGGGGCGAGCAGTACTTC
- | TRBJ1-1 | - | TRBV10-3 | CAISESGGGISYAVNTEAFF | TGTGCCATCAGTGAGTCCGGTGGCGGAATCTCATACGCCGTCAACACTGAAGCTTTCTTT